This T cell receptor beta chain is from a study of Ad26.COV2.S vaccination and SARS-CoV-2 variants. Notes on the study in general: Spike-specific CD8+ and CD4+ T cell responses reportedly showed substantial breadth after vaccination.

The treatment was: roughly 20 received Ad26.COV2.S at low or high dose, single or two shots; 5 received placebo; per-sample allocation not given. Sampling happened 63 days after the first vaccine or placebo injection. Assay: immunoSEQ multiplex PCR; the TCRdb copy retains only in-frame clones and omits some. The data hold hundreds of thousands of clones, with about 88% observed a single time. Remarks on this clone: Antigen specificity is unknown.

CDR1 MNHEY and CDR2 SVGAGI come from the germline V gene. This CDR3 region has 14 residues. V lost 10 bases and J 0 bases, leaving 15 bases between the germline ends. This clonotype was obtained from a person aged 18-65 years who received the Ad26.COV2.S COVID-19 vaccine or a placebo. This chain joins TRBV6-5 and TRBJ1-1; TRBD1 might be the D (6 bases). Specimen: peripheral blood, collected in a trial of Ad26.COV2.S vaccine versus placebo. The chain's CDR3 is CATRGGALNTEAFF. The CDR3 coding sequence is TGTGCCACCCGGGGGGGGGCCCTGAACACTGAAGCTTTCTTT.